A single sample is the source of the 32 T cell receptor beta chains below, sequenced in a study of patients and donors after allogeneic stem cell transplantation. TCRdb reprocessed the RT-PCR reads via MiXCR and lists one record per CDR3 protein. Of 150,000 or so distinct CDR3 sequences in the sample, approximately 25% were seen once. The specimen was blood, either unsorted or a sorted T cell fraction (not recorded which). These receptors originate from a human donor who was either an allogeneic HSCT recipient or a stem cell or donor lymphocyte infusion donor (not recorded which). It is not recorded whose cells these are; they may come from a transplant donor.

This clonotype was counted a single time. The junction and the germline gene differ at one end; a read error may be behind it. The DNA for the CDR3 is TGTGCCATCAGCTTAGCGAAAATCGGGACTTGGGAGACCCAGTACTTC. Encoded protein: CAISLAKIGTWETQYF. The chain has TRBV7-9 and TRBJ2-5; D possibly corresponds to TRBD2 (6 bases). Germline CDR1 and CDR2: SEHNR and FQNEAQ (reference sequence). CDR3 length: 16 residues.

V gene TRBV5-1 combines with J gene TRBJ1-2; TRBD1 is a possible D gene (5 bases). This CDR3 contains 14 residues. In germline, CDR1 is SGHRS, CDR2 YFSETQ. V was clipped by 2 bases and J by 4 bases, with 12 bases between them. For the CDR3, the DNA is TGCGCCAGCAGCTTTGGGACCTCCGCCTATGGCTACACCTTC. The encoded protein is CASSFGTSAYGYTF.

The chain uses TRBV19 and TRBJ2-7, with unresolved D. The CDR3 sequence is 13 residues long. Germline loops: CDR1 LNHDA, CDR2 SQIVND (reference sequence). The V and J ends lost 4 bases and 0 bases respectively, with 7 bases between them. The CDR3 sequence is CASSTYGSYEQYF. The DNA for the CDR3 is TGTGCCAGTAGTACTTACGGCTCCTACGAGCAGTACTTC.

This clonotype has a handful of counts. This chain links TRBV3-1 with TRBJ1-2, with D unresolved. CDR3 size: 14 residues. V was clipped by 1 base and J by 0 bases, with 6 bases between them. Germline V gene data show CDR1 as LGHDT and CDR2 as YNNKEL (reference sequence). DNA for the CDR3: TGTGCCAGCAGCCAAGGAGCTTCTAACTATGGCTACACCTTC. Residues: CASSQGASNYGYTF.

The table lists this clonotype with a few counts. The chain uses TRBV9 and TRBJ1-1; D gene unclear. V lost 0 bases and J lost 0, with 15 bases in between. The CDR3 spans 17 residues. From germline, CDR1 is SGDLS and CDR2 YYNGEE. Here the CDR3 reads CASSVASGVGMNTEAFF. CDR3 bases: TGTGCCAGCAGCGTAGCTAGTGGTGTAGGAATGAACACTGAAGCTTTCTTT.

The J gene is TRBJ2-7, the V gene TRBV5-1, with 7 bases matching TRBD2. V trimming: 4 bases; J trimming: 4 bases; junction bases outside the gene matches: 8. This CDR3 has 14 amino acids. CDR1 is SGHRS, CDR2 YFSETQ, per germline. In nucleotides, the CDR3 is TGCGCCAGCAGCCCTGGTGAGCGGGAATACGAGCAGTACTTC. Its protein product is CASSPGEREYEQYF. The full variable domain, in which reference TRBV5-1 and TRBJ2-7 provide the parts outside the CDR3, is KAGVTQTPRYLIKTRGQQVTLSCSPISGHRSVSWYQQTPGQGLQFLFEYFSETQRNKGNFPGRFSGRQFSNSRSEMNVSTLELGDSALYLCASSPGEREYEQYFGPGTRLTVT.

The chain joins TRBV6-2 or TRBV6-3 to TRBJ2-2; D is uncertain. V lost 7 bases, J lost 0 bases, and 12 bases lay in between. Germline V CDR1 and CDR2: MNHEY, SVGEGT. This CDR3 is 15 amino acids long. CDR3 residues: CASKPGPTNTGELFF. CDR3 bases: TGTGCCAGCAAGCCCGGACCAACGAACACCGGGGAGCTGTTTTTT.

This clonotype appeared a few times. The rearrangement links TRBV6-1 to TRBJ2-7; no definite D call. V lost 3 bases, J lost 1 base, and 4 bases lay in between. The length of the CDR3 is 12 residues. The germline gives CDR1 MNHNS, CDR2 SASEGT. CDR3: CASSETSYEQYF. As DNA, the CDR3 is TGTGCCAGCAGTGAGACGTCCTACGAGCAGTACTTC.

The chain is built from TRBV12-3 or TRBV12-4 and TRBJ2-2; D remains unclear. Trimming cost V 2 bases and J 4 bases, with 8 bases left between them. The CDR3 runs 14 residues. CDR3 sequence (DNA): TGTGCCAGCAGTTTACGCGACGGCACCGGGGAGCTGTTTTTT. It specifies CASSLRDGTGELFF.

The sample holds many counts of this clonotype. The gene calls are TRBV5-1 and TRBJ1-4; tentatively, D is TRBD1 (6 bases). This CDR3 is 15 amino acids long. V lost 4 bases to trimming and J lost 3 bases, with 13 bases between them. Germline V gene sequence: CDR1 SGHRS, CDR2 YFSETQ. In DNA, the CDR3 is TGCGCCAGCAGCCCGGGGGGCCCGGCTAATGAAAAACTGTTTTTT. This sequence encodes CASSPGGPANEKLFF.

This clonotype has more than one count but fewer than ten. The chain uses TRBV25-1 and TRBJ2-5; 8 positions agree with TRBD2. The V segment lost 6 bases and the J segment 0 bases; nucleotides outside the gene matches: 6. Germline V gene data show CDR1 as MGHDK and CDR2 as SYGVNS. This CDR3 region has 15 residues. CDR3 coding DNA: TGTGCCAGCAGCGGGGGGGCTCCGTACCAAGAGACCCAGTACTTC. Its translation: CASSGGAPYQETQYF.

This clonotype was recorded only once. The chain joins TRBV20-1 to TRBJ2-1, with TRBD2 matching over 8 bases. Trimming took 3 bases from V and 6 from J; bases not matched to a gene: 7. The CDR3 contains 14 residues. CDR1 DFQATT and CDR2 SNEGSKA come from the germline V gene (reference sequence). The CDR3: CSASPAGGGNEQFF. CDR3 DNA: TGCAGTGCTAGCCCTGCGGGAGGAGGCAATGAGCAGTTCTTC.

V usage is TRBV25-1 and J usage is TRBJ1-4; perhaps TRBD1 as D (6 bases). This CDR3 has 15 residues. Trimming stripped 5 bases from V and 3 bases from J, with 13 bases between. Germline V CDR1 and CDR2: MGHDK, SYGVNS. The CDR3 DNA is TGTGCCAGCAGTCCCCAGGGACAAGCTAATGAAAAACTGTTTTTT. Translated, it gives CASSPQGQANEKLFF.

This clonotype came up a few times. V gene TRBV20-1 combines with J gene TRBJ2-1; maybe TRBD2 (6 bases). The CDR3 has 14 residues. Germline assignment: CDR1 DFQATT and CDR2 SNEGSKA (reference sequence). The V end was cut by 5 bases, the J end by 2 bases, with 13 bases between. Written as DNA, the CDR3 is TGCAGTGCTCCTCAGGGAGGAACCTACAATGAGCAGTTCTTC. It translates to CSAPQGGTYNEQFF.

The chain recombines TRBV12-3 or TRBV12-4 with TRBJ2-1; D is unresolved. V was shortened by 5 bases and J by 3 bases, with 17 bases between the two germline ends. This CDR3 spans 16 amino acids. The CDR3 bases are TGTGCCAGCAGTCCCTCCCTGGGCGTACTCTACAATGAGCAGTTCTTC. It encodes CASSPSLGVLYNEQFF.

This chain uses TRBV11-1 with TRBJ2-2; D is possibly TRBD1 (5 bases). The V end was cut by 3 bases, the J end by 3 bases, with 14 bases between. This CDR3 has 16 residues. From germline, CDR1 is SGHAT and CDR2 FQDESV (reference sequence). Written as DNA, the CDR3 is TGTGCCAGCAGCTTCGGATCTTCAGGGTACACCGGGGAGCTGTTTTTT. This translates into CASSFGSSGYTGELFF.

The table lists this clonotype with a few counts. This chain connects TRBV7-9 to TRBJ1-1; TRBD1 might be the D (5 bases). The CDR3 extends over 15 amino acids. The germline V gene has CDR1 SEHNR and CDR2 FQNEAQ (reference sequence). Trimming left V 7 bases short and J 5 bases short, with 20 bases between. DNA for the CDR3: TGTGCCAGCACCCCCCGGGCGGGGGTAGATACTGAAGCTTTCTTT. Translation: CASTPRAGVDTEAFF.

This clonotype has a handful of counts. In DNA form, the CDR3 reads TGTGCCAGCAGCTTAGTACAGGGATGGGATCAGCCCCAGCATTTT. Amino acids: CASSLVQGWDQPQHF. The chain combines TRBV7-2 with TRBJ1-5; D is possibly TRBD1 (6 bases). CDR3 length equals 15 residues. Germline CDR1 is SGHTA and CDR2 is FQGNSA. Trimming took 1 base from V and 5 from J, leaving 12 bases between them.

This clonotype has just one count. This chain connects TRBV6-2 or TRBV6-3 to TRBJ2-2, with D unresolved. The length of the CDR3 is 12 residues. Germline V gene data show CDR1 as MNHEY and CDR2 as SVGEGT. V was trimmed by 7 bases and J by 3 bases, leaving 6 bases between them. CDR3 in DNA: TGTGCCAGCACCCCGGACACCGGGGAGCTGTTTTTT. It specifies CASTPDTGELFF.

The CDR3 loop reads CSVPGQALAGVRRNTGELFF. Written as DNA, the CDR3 is TGCAGCGTACCTGGACAGGCTCTAGCGGGAGTTAGGAGGAACACCGGGGAGCTGTTTTTT. The gene calls are TRBV29-1 and TRBJ2-2; 10 nucleotides align to TRBD2. V lost 6 bases and J lost 1; bases outside the gene matches: 20. Looked up from germline, CDR1 is SQVTM and CDR2 is ANQGSEA. The CDR3 loop spans 20 amino acids.

A remark on this clonotype: This is likely a read error, given that the CDR3 carries no conserved phenylalanine or tryptophan at its end. This chain joins TRBV3-1 and TRBJ1-1; D gene uncertain. This CDR3 spans 14 amino acids. CDR1 is LGHDT, CDR2 YNNKEL, per germline (reference sequence). V was shortened by 4 bases and J by 2 bases, with 11 bases between the two germline ends. The CDR3 DNA sequence: TGTGCCAGCAGCCCTCGAGGAACCAACACTGAAGCTTTCTTG. This codes for CASSPRGTNTEAFL.

This clonotype has a single count. The chain combines TRBV6-5 with TRBJ1-1; a weak D match, TRBD1 (6 bases). This CDR3 has 14 residues. The germline V gene encodes CDR1 MNHEY and CDR2 SVGAGI. The V end lost 6 bases, the J end lost 3 bases, and 14 bases lay between the germline ends. The CDR3 protein is CASSNAGVHTEAFF. DNA of the CDR3: TGTGCCAGCAGCAACGCAGGGGTGCACACTGAAGCTTTCTTT.

The table lists this clonotype with a few counts. A much bigger clone sits one base away, suggesting this may be a read error. The V call is TRBV29-1, the J call TRBJ1-3, with 9 bases lining up with TRBD1. This CDR3 is built from 14 residues. Germline loops: CDR1 SQVTM, CDR2 ANQGSEA. CDR3 sequence (DNA): TGCAGCGTGTGGACAGGGGAACCTGGAAACATCATATATTTT. Translating gives CSVWTGEPGNIIYF.

This clonotype was counted between two and nine times. The rearrangement uses TRBV27 and TRBJ2-1; 11 bases line up with TRBD2. The V gene's germline CDR1 is MNHEY and CDR2 SMNVEV (reference sequence). The ends lost 6 bases at V and 5 bases at J; junction bases unmatched: 6. This CDR3 has 15 residues. The chain's CDR3 is CASSLAGGLDNEQFF. In nucleotides, the CDR3 is TGTGCCAGCAGCTTAGCGGGGGGGCTTGACAATGAGCAGTTCTTC.

This chain uses TRBV27 with TRBJ2-7; 11 nucleotides line up with TRBD1. V trimming: 5 bases; J trimming: 0 bases; junction bases outside the gene matches: 9. The length of the CDR3 is 17 residues. Germline V gene data show CDR1 as MNHEY and CDR2 as SMNVEV (reference sequence). As DNA, the CDR3 is TGTGCCAGCAGTCCTCCGGGACAGGGGGGCCTCTCCTACGAGCAGTACTTC. This codes for CASSPPGQGGLSYEQYF.

This clonotype showed up just a few times. The chain employs TRBV20-1 and TRBJ1-2, with TRBD1 matching 8 bases. The V gene end was trimmed by 6 bases and the J gene end by 1 base; junction bases not matched to a gene: 7. Germline V gene lookup returns CDR1 DFQATT and CDR2 SNEGSKA (reference sequence). The CDR3 loop spans 14 amino acids. DNA for the CDR3: TGCAGTGCCAGACAGGGGCTTAATAACTATGGCTACACCTTC. This sequence encodes CSARQGLNNYGYTF.

This clonotype came up a few times. The J gene is TRBJ1-2, the V gene TRBV20-1; possibly TRBD1 for D (6 bases). The CDR3 covers 13 residues. The V end was cut by 6 bases, the J end by 5 bases, with 16 bases between. Germline-derived CDR1 and CDR2 are DFQATT and SNEGSKA (reference sequence). The CDR3 loop is CSATGDTSYGYTF. CDR3 DNA: TGCAGTGCGACTGGGGACACCTCATATGGCTACACCTTC.

V usage is TRBV29-1 and J usage is TRBJ1-1; maybe TRBD1 (5 bases). Per germline, CDR1 SQVTM and CDR2 ANQGSEA. This CDR3 is 14 amino acids long. Trimming cost V 3 bases and J 3 bases, with 14 bases left between them. The CDR3 nucleotides are TGCAGCGTTGATCAGGGTTTCGGGCACACTGAAGCTTTCTTT. Translating gives CSVDQGFGHTEAFF.

The sample holds many counts of this clonotype. The chain recombines TRBV6-5 with TRBJ1-3, with no clear D. The CDR3 is made up of 16 amino acids. V lost 6 bases and J lost 3, with 18 bases in between. Germline values: CDR1 MNHEY, CDR2 SVGAGI. The CDR3 sequence is CASRERASNLGNTIYF. The CDR3 coding sequence is TGTGCCAGCAGGGAACGGGCCAGCAACCTTGGAAACACCATATATTTT.

The gene calls are TRBV7-9 and TRBJ1-2, with unresolved D. V was trimmed by 6 bases and J by 4 bases, leaving 9 bases between them. Germline V lookup: CDR1 SEHNR, CDR2 FQNEAQ (reference sequence). The CDR3 spans 12 residues. CDR3 sequence (DNA): TGTGCCAGCAGATACACGCGCTATGGCTACACCTTC. Its translation is CASRYTRYGYTF.

This clonotype was picked up a small number of times. V and J are TRBV20-1 and TRBJ1-1; the D is unclear. Per germline, CDR1 DFQATT and CDR2 SNEGSKA (reference sequence). This CDR3 region has 13 residues. Trimming stripped 4 bases from V and 1 base from J, with 10 bases between. The DNA of the CDR3 is TGCAGTGCTATCTTTCCCCCGAACACTGAAGCTTTCTTT. Translation gives CSAIFPPNTEAFF.

The V call is TRBV4-1, the J call TRBJ2-3; D unclear. CDR1 is MGHRA and CDR2 is YSYEKL in the germline V gene. This CDR3 contains 15 residues. V was pared by 1 base and J by 0 bases, with 8 bases between. The CDR3 protein is CASSQVQKSTDTQYF. The CDR3 DNA sequence: TGCGCCAGCAGCCAAGTACAAAAAAGCACAGATACGCAGTATTTT.